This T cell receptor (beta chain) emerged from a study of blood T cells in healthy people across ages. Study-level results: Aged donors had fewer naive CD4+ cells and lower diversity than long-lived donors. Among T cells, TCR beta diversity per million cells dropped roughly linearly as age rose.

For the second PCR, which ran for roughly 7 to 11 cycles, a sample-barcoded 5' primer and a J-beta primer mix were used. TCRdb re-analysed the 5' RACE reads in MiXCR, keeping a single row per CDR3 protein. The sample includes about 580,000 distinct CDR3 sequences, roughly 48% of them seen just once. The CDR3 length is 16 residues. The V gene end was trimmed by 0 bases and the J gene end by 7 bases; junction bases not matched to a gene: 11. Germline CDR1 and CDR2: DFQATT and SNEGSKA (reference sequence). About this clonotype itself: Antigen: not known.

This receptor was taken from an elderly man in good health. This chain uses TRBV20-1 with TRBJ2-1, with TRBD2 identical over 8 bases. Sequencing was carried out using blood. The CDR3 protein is CSARDPAGLVENEQFF. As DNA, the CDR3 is TGCAGTGCTAGAGATCCCGCGGGACTAGTAGAAAATGAGCAGTTCTTC.